The 19 T cell receptor beta chains below were found in one sample sequenced in a study of radiotherapy plus CTLA-4 blockade in lung cancer. Sequenced by immunoSEQ multiplex PCR; TCRdb stores in-frame clones only, minus some. The profile shows tens of thousands of clones, roughly four fifths of them singletons. Material: peripheral blood, obtained from a patient treated with radiotherapy plus ipilimumab. The receptors were sampled from a human donor with non-small cell lung cancer whose response to radiotherapy plus ipilimumab could not be evaluated.

The V call is TRBV5-6, the J call TRBJ1-6; D may be TRBD1 (5 bases). There are 17 residues in the CDR3. V lost 0 bases and J lost 0, with 10 bases in between. Germline-derived CDR1 and CDR2 are SGHDT and YYEEEE. The chain's CDR3 is CASSLDGGSSYNSPLHF. CDR3 DNA sequence: TGTGCCAGCAGCTTGGACGGGGGAAGCTCCTATAATTCACCCCTCCACTTT.

This chain links TRBV4-2 with TRBJ2-7, with D tentatively TRBD2 (6 bases). CDR3 length: 16 residues. With 3 bases removed from V and 6 bases from J, the gap between germline ends came to 21 bases. Germline lookup yields CDR1 LGHNA and CDR2 YNFKEQ. CDR3 coding DNA: TGTGCCAGCAGCCACGAAGATGCGACGGGGACTGGCGAGCAGTACTTC. Protein: CASSHEDATGTGEQYF.

V gene TRBV6-5 combines with J gene TRBJ2-5; 10 bases align to TRBD1. From germline, CDR1 is MNHEY and CDR2 SVGAGI. This CDR3 is 15 amino acids long. V lost 2 bases to trimming and J lost 5 bases; unmatched junction nucleotides: 5. As DNA, the CDR3 is TGTGCCAGCAGTTACCAGGACAGGGGGGGGGAGACCCAGTACTTC. Its protein product is CASSYQDRGGETQYF.

V and J are TRBV7-2 and TRBJ1-1; no firm D call. V was shortened by 1 base and J by 4 bases, with 13 bases between the two germline ends. CDR3 size: 15 residues. Germline V CDR1 and CDR2: SGHTA, FQGNSA. The CDR3 DNA follows: TGTGCCAGCAGCTTAGGACTTAGTTTTGGCACTGAAGCTTTCTTT. Translated: CASSLGLSFGTEAFF.

The chain carries TRBV9 and TRBJ2-1; the match to TRBD2 covers 8 bases. V was clipped by 1 base and J by 5 bases; unmatched bases: 5. This CDR3 has 15 amino acids. The germline V gene has CDR1 SGDLS and CDR2 YYNGEE. The CDR3 region has the DNA TGTGCCAGCAGCGTATCCGGGAGGGTCGACAATGAGCAGTTCTTC. It is translated as CASSVSGRVDNEQFF.

V is TRBV7-9 and J is TRBJ2-5; 11 nucleotides align to TRBD2. This CDR3 spans 15 amino acids. Germline V gene sequence: CDR1 SEHNR, CDR2 FQNEAQ (reference sequence). Trimming took 5 bases from V and 0 from J; bases not matched to a gene: 2. In DNA form, the CDR3 reads TGTGCCAGCAGCACGGGACTAGCGGACCAAGAGACCCAGTACTTC. This translates into CASSTGLADQETQYF.

Comments on this clone: Within the sample, other DNA sequences also encode this same CDR3. For the CDR3, the DNA is TGTGCCAGCAGCGAGACGGGTGCGGCGGCAGATACGCAGTATTTT. Its protein is CASSETGAAADTQYF. V gene TRBV2 combines with J gene TRBJ2-3; no reliable D call. The germline V gene encodes CDR1 SNHLY and CDR2 FYNNEI. V was trimmed by 6 bases and J by 4 bases, leaving 17 bases between them. The length of the CDR3 is 15 residues. Drawing the rest from reference TRBV2 and TRBJ2-3, the complete variable domain is EPEVTQTPSHQVTQMGQEVILRCVPISNHLYFYWYRQILGQKVEFLVSFYNNEISEKSEIFDDQFSVERPDGSNFTLKIRSTKLEDSAMYFCASSETGAAADTQYFGPGTRLTVL.

The chain recombines TRBV25-1 with TRBJ1-2; 8 bases map to TRBD1. The V gene end was trimmed by 3 bases and the J gene end by 3 bases; junction bases not matched to a gene: 3. Germline V gene sequence: CDR1 MGHDK, CDR2 SYGVNS. The CDR3 consists of 14 residues. CDR3: CASSDPDRDYGYTF. CDR3 bases: TGTGCCAGCAGTGACCCGGACAGGGACTATGGCTACACCTTC.

This clone appeared once. The chain carries TRBV10-3 and TRBJ2-3, with D unclear. CDR3 length: 11 residues. Looked up from germline, CDR1 is ENHRY and CDR2 is SYGVKD. V was shortened by 6 bases and J by 6 bases, with 7 bases between the two germline ends. Here the CDR3 DNA reads TGTGCCATCAGGTCTCAGGATACGCAGTATTTT. The encoded protein is CAIRSQDTQYF.

This rearrangement joins TRBV4-3 to TRBJ2-3, with 10 nucleotides matching TRBD2. The length of the CDR3 is 16 residues. J was trimmed by 6 bases and V by 4 bases; bases with no gene match: 10. Germline loops: CDR1 LGHNA, CDR2 YSLEER. In DNA form, the CDR3 reads TGCGCCAGCAGCCTTATACTAGCGGGAACGTCGGATACGCAGTATTTT. Translated, it gives CASSLILAGTSDTQYF.

V is TRBV5-8 and J is TRBJ1-2, with D hard to call. The CDR3 extends over 16 amino acids. The V gene lost 2 bases and the J gene lost 3 bases, with 17 bases spanning the gap. Germline assignment: CDR1 SGHTS and CDR2 YDEGEE. This CDR3 reads CASSLTRRGGHYGYTF. CDR3 nucleotides: TGTGCCAGCAGCTTAACGCGACGGGGAGGACACTATGGCTACACCTTC.

The CDR3 DNA reads as TGTGCCAGCAGTACTTGGGACAGGGGTAATGAGCAGTTCTTC. Translated: CASSTWDRGNEQFF. The chain uses TRBV6-1 and TRBJ2-1; TRBD1 agrees at 10 bases. The CDR3 totals 14 residues. With V trimmed by 5 bases and J by 7 bases, 5 bases remained unmatched. The germline V gene has CDR1 MNHNS and CDR2 SASEGT.

V is TRBV4-3 and J is TRBJ2-3; 11 bases line up with TRBD2. Germline CDR1 and CDR2: LGHNA and YSLEER. This CDR3 comprises 18 residues. With V trimmed by 3 bases and J by 1 base, 9 bases remained unmatched. In DNA form, the CDR3 reads TGCGCCAGCAGCCAGGGACTAGCGGTCCCTCCCGGCACAGATACGCAGTATTTT. Translated: CASSQGLAVPPGTDTQYF.

V gene TRBV5-4 combines with J gene TRBJ1-3; 10 bases match TRBD1. There are 17 residues in the CDR3. The trim removed 0 bases at V and 2 bases at J, leaving 5 bases unmatched. The germline CDR1 and CDR2 sequences are SGHNT and YYREEE (reference sequence). CDR3 bases: TGTGCCAGCAGCTTGGGAGCGGACAGGGGGACTGGAAACACCATATATTTT. Its protein product is CASSLGADRGTGNTIYF.

The chain recombines TRBV9 with TRBJ1-1, with TRBD1 identical over 8 bases. In germline, CDR1 is SGDLS, CDR2 YYNGEE. The CDR3 is 14 amino acids. V lost 3 bases to trimming and J lost 2 bases; unmatched junction nucleotides: 3. In nucleotides, the CDR3 is TGTGCCAGCAGCGCCCAGGGGGCTAACACTGAAGCTTTCTTT. Amino acids: CASSAQGANTEAFF.

This rearrangement joins TRBV19 to TRBJ1-2, with D unresolved. Per germline, CDR1 LNHDA and CDR2 SQIVND (reference sequence). The germline V and J ends were trimmed by 4 bases and 3 bases, with 9 bases remaining between them. CDR3 length: 13 residues. CDR3 in amino acids: CASSRDPYYGYTF. The DNA of the CDR3 is TGTGCCAGTAGTAGAGACCCTTACTATGGCTACACCTTC.

The chain has TRBV5-1 and TRBJ2-6, with D possibly TRBD1 on 7 matching bases. CDR1 is SGHRS and CDR2 is YFSETQ in the germline V gene. The V and J ends lost 0 bases and 0 bases respectively, with 16 bases between them. This CDR3 is 19 amino acids long. Here the CDR3 DNA reads TGCGCCAGCAGCTTGGTTCCAGGGGGGAAGACCTCTGGGGCCAACGTCCTGACTTTC. This encodes CASSLVPGGKTSGANVLTF.

This sequence joins TRBV7-2 and TRBJ1-4; D unclear. Germline V gene data show CDR1 as SGHTA and CDR2 as FQGNSA. This CDR3 is built from 15 residues. The germline V and J ends were trimmed by 5 bases and 8 bases, with 18 bases remaining between them. CDR3 region: CASSPGAGLGEKLFF. In DNA, the CDR3 is TGTGCCAGCAGCCCTGGTGCGGGGTTGGGCGAAAAACTGTTTTTT.

The chain couples TRBV19 to TRBJ1-5; TRBD1 might be the D (5 bases). Germline-derived CDR1 and CDR2 are LNHDA and SQIVND (reference sequence). The CDR3 extends over 15 amino acids. V lost 2 bases, J lost 3 bases, and 11 bases lay in between. This chain's CDR3 is CASSIKQGLNQPQHF. The CDR3 coding sequence is TGTGCCAGTAGTATAAAGCAGGGACTCAATCAGCCCCAGCATTTT.